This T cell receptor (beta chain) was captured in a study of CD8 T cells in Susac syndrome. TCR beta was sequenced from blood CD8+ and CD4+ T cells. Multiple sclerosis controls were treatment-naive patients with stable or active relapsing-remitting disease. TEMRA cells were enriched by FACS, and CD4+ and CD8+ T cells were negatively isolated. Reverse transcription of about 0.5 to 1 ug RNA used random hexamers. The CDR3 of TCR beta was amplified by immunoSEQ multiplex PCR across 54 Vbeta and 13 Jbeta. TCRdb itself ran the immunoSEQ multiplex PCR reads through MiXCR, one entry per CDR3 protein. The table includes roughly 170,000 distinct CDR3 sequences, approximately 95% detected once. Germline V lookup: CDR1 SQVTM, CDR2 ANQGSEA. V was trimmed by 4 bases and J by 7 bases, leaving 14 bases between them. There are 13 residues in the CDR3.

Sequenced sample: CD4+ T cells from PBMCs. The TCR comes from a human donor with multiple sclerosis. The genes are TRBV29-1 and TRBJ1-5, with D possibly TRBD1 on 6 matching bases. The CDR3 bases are TGCAGCGTTGTGACAGGTGGATTACAGCCCCAGCATTTT. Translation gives CSVVTGGLQPQHF.